The 12 T cell receptor beta chains given below trace back to one sample, sequenced in a study of shared clonotypes between healthy human individuals. Clones were read by immunoSEQ multiplex PCR, and TCRdb kept only the in-frame ones, dropping some. The sample includes over 700,000 clones, over 55% seen only once; the top ten take around 1.8%. Sequences were obtained from memory CD4+ T cells sorted from blood. Subset described: CD45RA-negative fraction. The receptors here all came from a woman aged 25 to 39 in good health.

The chain has TRBV27 and TRBJ1-2; 8 bases match TRBD1. Germline V gives CDR1 MNHEY, CDR2 SMNVEV (reference sequence). The junction had 12 bases not matched to a gene; V was cut back by 5 bases and J by 4 bases. This CDR3 is built from 16 residues. This CDR3 is CASSPYGQGRGYGYTF. DNA of the CDR3: TGTGCCAGCAGTCCCTACGGACAGGGACGGGGCTATGGCTACACCTTC.

The chain combines TRBV4-1 with TRBJ2-1; D may match TRBD1 or TRBD2 (5 bases each). The V end lost 3 bases, the J end lost 9 bases, and 15 bases lay between the germline ends. Germline V CDR1 and CDR2: MGHRA, YSYEKL. This CDR3 is 14 amino acids long. CDR3 region: CASSHPPPGTEQFF. CDR3 in DNA: TGCGCCAGCAGCCATCCTCCACCGGGGACTGAGCAGTTCTTC.

This chain links TRBV5-1 with TRBJ2-2, with 8 bases identical to TRBD2. CDR1 and CDR2 from the germline V gene are SGHRS and YFSETQ. The CDR3 length is 16 residues. Unmatched junction bases numbered 9, after V lost 4 bases and J lost 4 bases. CDR3 amino acids: CASSPASGSLTGELFF. In DNA form, the CDR3 reads TGCGCCAGCAGCCCCGCCAGCGGGAGTCTCACCGGGGAGCTGTTTTTT.

This rearrangement joins TRBV11-3 to TRBJ2-1; D uncertain. In germline, CDR1 is SGHNT, CDR2 YENEEA. V was shortened by 5 bases and J by 2 bases, with 16 bases between the two germline ends. The CDR3 is 16 amino acids. The CDR3 here is CASSPRRSITYNEQFF. Here the CDR3 DNA reads TGTGCCAGCAGCCCCCGGCGGAGCATTACCTACAATGAGCAGTTCTTC.

The genes are TRBV5-3 and TRBJ2-3, with 9 bases identical to TRBD2. TRBV5-3 belongs to the ORF category, with a function that is uncertain. This CDR3 contains 17 residues. J gave up 6 bases and V 5 bases, and 16 bases lay outside the gene matches. In DNA form, the CDR3 reads TGTGCCAGAAGTCCTTCCTCCGAGCGGGAGGCTTCTGATACGCAGTATTTT. Its protein is CARSPSSEREASDTQYF.

This clone has a count of ten or more. The chain is built from TRBV19 and TRBJ2-7; no firm D call. V was pared by 10 bases and J by 2 bases, with 18 bases between. CDR1 is LNHDA, CDR2 SQIVND, per germline (reference sequence). CDR3 size: 14 residues. CDR3 sequence: CATTDQHSAYEQYF. CDR3 in DNA: TGTGCCACGACTGACCAGCACAGTGCCTACGAGCAGTACTTC.

This clone was detected only once. The chain is built from TRBV4-1 and TRBJ2-1, with a possible D match to TRBD2 (5 bases). Germline V gene lookup returns CDR1 MGHRA and CDR2 YSYEKL. The CDR3 covers 14 residues. The germline V and J ends were trimmed by 0 bases and 10 bases, with 13 bases remaining between them. The CDR3 coding sequence is TGCGCCAGCAGCCAAGACGCACTAGTGGCCGAGCAGTTCTTC. It yields the protein CASSQDALVAEQFF.

The rearrangement joins TRBV14 to TRBJ2-1, with a weak D call TRBD1 (6 bases). The CDR3 extends over 13 amino acids. The V gene's germline CDR1 is SGHDN and CDR2 FVKESK. Trimming removed 4 bases at V and 7 bases at J, with 11 bases between. CDR3 nucleotides: TGTGCCAGCAGCCCCTTAACAGGGAATGAGCAGTTCTTC. Translating gives CASSPLTGNEQFF.

The CDR3 here is CASSASGANYGYTF. The CDR3 DNA is TGCGCCAGCAGCGCTAGTGGAGCTAACTATGGCTACACCTTC. The V and J genes are TRBV10-2 and TRBJ1-2; D not resolved. The V end was cut by 6 bases, the J end by 0 bases, with 11 bases between. In germline, CDR1 is WSHSY, CDR2 SAAADI. The CDR3 spans 14 residues.

A few counts support this clone. This sequence joins TRBV4-2 and TRBJ2-3; maybe TRBD1 (5 bases). There are 15 residues in the CDR3. The germline CDR1 and CDR2 sequences are LGHNA and YNFKEQ. V was trimmed by 1 base and J by 5 bases, leaving 13 bases between them. CDR3 sequence (DNA): TGTGCCAGCAGCCAAGGCCACAGTGGACAAGATACGCAGTATTTT. Protein sequence: CASSQGHSGQDTQYF.

As concerns this clone: The same CDR3 can be traced to other DNA sequences in this sample. V and J are TRBV29-1 and TRBJ1-1, with D hard to call. The CDR3 is made up of 11 amino acids. From germline, CDR1 is SQVTM and CDR2 ANQGSEA. V was trimmed by 8 bases and J by 1 base, leaving 8 bases between them. The CDR3 bases are TGCAGCTCCGGGCGGAACACTGAAGCTTTCTTT. Its protein is CSSGRNTEAFF.

Written as DNA, the CDR3 is TGTGCCAGTAGTATAGATAGGGGGAGCTCCTACAATGAGCAGTTCTTC. Protein sequence: CASSIDRGSSYNEQFF. The chain is built from TRBV19 and TRBJ2-1, with a possible D match to TRBD1 (6 bases). CDR3 length: 16 amino acids. Germline loops: CDR1 LNHDA, CDR2 SQIVND (reference sequence). V lost 0 bases and J 0 bases, leaving 9 bases between the germline ends. Combining the CDR3 with reference TRBV19 and TRBJ2-1 gives the whole variable domain DGGITQSPKYLFRKEGQNVTLSCEQNLNHDAMYWYRQDPGQGLRLIYYSQIVNDFQKGDIAEGYSVSREKKESFPLTVTSAQKNPTAFYLCASSIDRGSSYNEQFFGPGTRLTVL.